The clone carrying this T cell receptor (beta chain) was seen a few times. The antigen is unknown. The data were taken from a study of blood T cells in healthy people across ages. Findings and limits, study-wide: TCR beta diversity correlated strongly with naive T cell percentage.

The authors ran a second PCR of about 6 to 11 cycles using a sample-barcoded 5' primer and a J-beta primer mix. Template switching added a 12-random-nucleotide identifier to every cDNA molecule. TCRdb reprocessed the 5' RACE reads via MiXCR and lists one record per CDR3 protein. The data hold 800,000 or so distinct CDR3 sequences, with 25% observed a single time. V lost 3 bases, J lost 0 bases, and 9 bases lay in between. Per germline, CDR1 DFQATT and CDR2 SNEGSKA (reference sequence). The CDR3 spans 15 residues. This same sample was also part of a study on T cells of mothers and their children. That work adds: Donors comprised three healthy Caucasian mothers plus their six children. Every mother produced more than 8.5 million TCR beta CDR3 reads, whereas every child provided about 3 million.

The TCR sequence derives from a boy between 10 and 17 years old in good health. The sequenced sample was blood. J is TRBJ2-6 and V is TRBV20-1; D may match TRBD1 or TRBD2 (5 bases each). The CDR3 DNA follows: TGCAGTGCTAGGGGACGGGACTCTGGGGCCAACGTCCTGACTTTC. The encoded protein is CSARGRDSGANVLTF.